Listed below are T cell receptor beta chains from one sample, sequenced in a study of T cells in localized non-small cell lung cancer. Clones were sequenced by immunoSEQ multiplex PCR, and TCRdb holds only the in-frame ones, with some missing. The sample lists fewer than 40,000 clones; about nine tenths were seen once. The specimen comprised peripheral blood mononuclear cells, sampled before any cancer treatment. These receptors all stem from a man between 40 and 70 years old with stage III lung adenocarcinoma. The CDR3 runs from the conserved cysteine through the conserved F or W. Each record gives: V gene, D gene, clone size, J gene, CDR3 protein, CDR3 DNA. D genes are given only for firm matches. Size is omitted from some rows. Given values are once, few, many or a class for expanded clones.

>TRBV18|TRBD2|-|TRBJ2-1
CASSQASGATINEQFF
TGTGCCAGCTCACAAGCTAGCGGGGCTACTATCAATGAGCAGTTCTTC
>TRBV9|-|-|TRBJ2-3
CASCCGNTDTQYF
TGTGCCAGCTGCTGCGGGAACACAGATACGCAGTATTTT
>TRBV19|-|-|TRBJ1-6
CASSIGGTSSGSPLHF
TGTGCCAGTAGTATAGGCGGGACGTCTTCGGGTTCACCCCTCCACTTT
>TRBV4-1|TRBD1|once|TRBJ1-2
CASRRPGQGLPNYGYTF
TGCGCCAGCAGGCGACCGGGACAGGGCTTACCTAACTATGGCTACACCTTC
>TRBV7-9|-|once|TRBJ2-3
CAVEGRGTTDTQYF
TGTGCCGTCGAGGGGCGGGGTACCACAGATACGCAGTATTTT
>TRBV7-2|-|-|TRBJ2-7
CASSESSEQYF
TGTGCCAGCAGTGAATCAAGCGAGCAGTACTTC
>TRBV4-3|TRBD1|-|TRBJ1-2
CASSQESSGGGYTF
TGCGCCAGCAGCCAAGAATCCTCAGGGGGAGGCTACACCTTC
>TRBV10-3|-|-|TRBJ2-7
CAISEQSYEQYF
TGTGCCATCAGTGAGCAGTCCTACGAGCAGTACTTC
>TRBV7-9|-|-|TRBJ1-1
CASSLELSNTEAFF
TGTGCCAGCAGCTTAGAACTGAGCAACACTGAAGCTTTCTTT
>TRBV20-1|-|-|TRBJ1-2
CSAADGYTF
TGCAGTGCTGCCGATGGCTACACCTTC
>TRBV11-1|-|-|TRBJ1-3
CASSLRGDSGNTIYF
TGTGCCAGCAGCTTACGGGGAGACTCTGGAAACACCATATATTTT
>TRBV7-6|-|-|TRBJ1-1
CASSYPATEAFF
TGTGCCAGCAGCTACCCAGCCACTGAAGCTTTCTTT
>TRBV28|TRBD1|few|TRBJ1-1
CASSLGQGKWWDTEAFF
TGTGCCAGCAGTCTAGGACAGGGGAAGTGGTGGGACACTGAAGCTTTCTTT